These T cell receptor beta chains were read from a single sample in a study of blood T cells in healthy people across ages. One entry per CDR3 protein, called by TCRdb with MiXCR from the 5' RACE reads. The data contain about 1.6 million distinct CDR3 sequences, almost 35% of them singletons. The material sequenced was blood. The receptors were gathered from a woman in her 30s in good health. Each CDR3 is given with its conserved first and last residue. A D gene is named only where the DNA matches it firmly. A clone size is listed for some rows: how often the clone was seen (once, few, many), or a class if it is expanded.

length,size,V,J,D,DNA,CDR3
12,NA,TRBV20-1,TRBJ2-7,NA,TGCAGTGCCCTTCCGCAGACTTACGAGCAGTACTTC,CSALPQTYEQYF
15,many,TRBV5-1,TRBJ2-1,TRBD1,TGCGCCAGCAGCCAACCGGGACAGGGAGACAATGAGCAGTTCTTC,CASSQPGQGDNEQFF
15,NA,TRBV6-6,TRBJ2-3,NA,TGTGCCAGCAGTGGACAAGACCTCGAAACAGATACGCAGTATTTT,CASSGQDLETDTQYF
19,NA,TRBV3-1,TRBJ2-4,TRBD2,TGTGCCAGCAGCCAGGGGGGGACTAGCGCCTTATTAGCCAAAAACATTCAGTACTTC,CASSQGGTSALLAKNIQYF
19,few,TRBV6-2/TRBV6-3,TRBJ2-1,TRBD1,TGTGCCAGCAGTGGGGGGGGACAGGGGGCAATCGGCTCCTACAATGAGCAGTTCTTC,CASSGGGQGAIGSYNEQFF
11,many,TRBV20-1,TRBJ2-7,TRBD1,TGCAGTGCCCTGACAGGGGTCGAGCAGTACTTC,CSALTGVEQYF
15,NA,TRBV6-6,TRBJ2-7,TRBD1,TGTGCCAGCAGTTTCGCCGGGACAGGGGGGTACGAGCAGTACTTC,CASSFAGTGGYEQYF
19,few,TRBV3-1,TRBJ2-5,NA,TGTGCCAGCAGCCCGTCGGCGGGTGTAGCGGCCGGACCTCAAGAGACCCAGTACTTC,CASSPSAGVAAGPQETQYF
16,few,TRBV2,TRBJ2-1,NA,TGTGCCAGCAGCCCTGGACAGATTATGACCTACAATGAGCAGTTCTTC,CASSPGQIMTYNEQFF
16,NA,TRBV7-6,TRBJ1-4,NA,TGTGCCAGCAGGCTGGGAGCGGGTTCGACTAATGAAAAACTGTTTTTT,CASRLGAGSTNEKLFF
13,NA,TRBV9,TRBJ2-1,NA,TGTGCCAGCAGCGCAGAGGGAACCGGGTGGAAGTTCTTC,CASSAEGTGWKFF
15,NA,TRBV4-1,TRBJ1-4,NA,TGCGCCAGCAGCCAGGACAATGGGCTCAGGAAGGATCTGTTTTTT,CASSQDNGLRKDLFF
13,many,TRBV6-2/TRBV6-3,TRBJ1-2,NA,TGTGCCAGCAATTTCAGGACCCTCTATGGCTACACCTTC,CASNFRTLYGYTF
14,NA,TRBV28,TRBJ2-1,NA,TGTGCCAGCAGTTTATTGTCAGGGGTCAATGAGCAGTTCTTC,CASSLLSGVNEQFF
16,few,TRBV4-2,TRBJ2-7,NA,TGTGCCAGCAGCCAAGATGAAAACAGGCTGGCCTACGAGCAGTACTTC,CASSQDENRLAYEQYF
14,NA,TRBV10-1,TRBJ2-1,NA,TGCGCCAGCATAGGCCTCAACTCCCACAATGAGCAGTTCTTC,CASIGLNSHNEQFF
16,few,TRBV20-1,TRBJ2-1,TRBD2,TGCAGTGCCCCAATGGCGGGGGGGAGCTCCTACAATGAGCAGTTCTTC,CSAPMAGGSSYNEQFF
14,many,TRBV4-1,TRBJ2-5,NA,TGCGCCAGCAGCGCGCAGGGACCGGGTGAGACCCAGTACTTC,CASSAQGPGETQYF
11,NA,TRBV7-2,TRBJ2-7,NA,TGTGCCAGCAGCTTAAACGACGGGCAGTACTTC,CASSLNDGQYF
14,few,TRBV2,TRBJ2-3,TRBD2,TGTGCCAGCAGGGAGCGGGGGGGCGCAGATACGCAGTATTTT,CASRERGGADTQYF
14,NA,TRBV28,TRBJ1-6,NA,TGTGCCAGCTTAAGCAGGGCCTATAATTCACCCCTCCACTTT,CASLSRAYNSPLHF
17,many,TRBV27,TRBJ2-1,TRBD2,TGTGCCAGCAGTTTAAAGGGGGCTAGCGGGAGGGACAATGAGCAGTTCTTC,CASSLKGASGRDNEQFF
16,NA,TRBV11-2,TRBJ2-3,TRBD2,TGTGCCAGCAGCTTAGGGTCTAGCGGGTTCACAGATACGCAGTATTTT,CASSLGSSGFTDTQYF
14,NA,TRBV27,TRBJ2-1,NA,TGTGCCAGCAGTTCCTACGGCAGGGCCAATGAGCAGTTCTTC,CASSSYGRANEQFF
14,NA,TRBV7-9,TRBJ2-2,NA,TGTGCCAGCAGCGGTGGGACTCCAACCTGGGAGCTGTTTTTT,CASSGGTPTWELFF
16,NA,TRBV2,TRBJ2-1,TRBD1,TGTGCCAGCAGTTACGCCGGGACAGCCTCCTACAATGAGCAGTTCTTC,CASSYAGTASYNEQFF
13,NA,TRBV29-1,TRBJ2-7,TRBD1,TGCAGTTTTCTGGGCAGGGGGCAAGGTGAGCAGTACTTC,CSFLGRGQGEQYF
14,NA,TRBV7-2,TRBJ1-2,TRBD1,TGTGCCAGCAGCAGCGCAGGGGGCTTTTATGGCTACACCTTC,CASSSAGGFYGYTF
14,NA,TRBV5-1,TRBJ2-3,TRBD1,TGCGCCAGCAGCTTGCAGGGGGCTTCAGATACGCGGTATTTT,CASSLQGASDTRYF
14,few,TRBV28,TRBJ2-7,TRBD1,TGTGCCAGCACCCTCCAGGGACAGGGCTACGAGCAGTACTTC,CASTLQGQGYEQYF
16,NA,TRBV20-1,TRBJ2-5,TRBD2,TGCAGTGCTAGAGAAATGACTAGCGGCCCACGGGAGACCCAGTACTTC,CSAREMTSGPRETQYF
15,many,TRBV20-1,TRBJ2-3,TRBD2,TGCAGTGCTAGAGGGACTAGCGGCCTCACAGATACGCAGTATTTT,CSARGTSGLTDTQYF
12,once,TRBV11-2,TRBJ1-1,NA,TGTGCCAGCAGCCGCAGGCCCGCTGAAGCTTTCTTT,CASSRRPAEAFF
13,many,TRBV4-1,TRBJ2-7,NA,TGCGCCAGCAGCCAAGATCGAGGCCCTGAGCAGTACTTC,CASSQDRGPEQYF
14,NA,TRBV20-1,TRBJ2-5,NA,TGCAGTGCTGTACCGGCAGATAAGCAAGAGACCCAGTACTTC,CSAVPADKQETQYF
16,NA,TRBV24-1,TRBJ2-3,NA,TGTGCCACCAGTGATTTAGGGGAACAGGGTGAGGATACGCAGTATTTT,CATSDLGEQGEDTQYF
16,NA,TRBV5-1,TRBJ2-5,TRBD2,TGCGCCAGCAGCTTGGACGCAGCGGGAGTTTGGGAGACCCAGTACTTC,CASSLDAAGVWETQYF
13,NA,TRBV20-1,TRBJ2-3,TRBD1,TGCAGTGCTAGAGAACGGACAGGGGATACGCAGTATTTT,CSARERTGDTQYF
15,NA,TRBV12-3/TRBV12-4,TRBJ1-2,TRBD1,TGTGCCAGCAGCCCCGACAGGGGCCTTAACTATGGCTACACCTTC,CASSPDRGLNYGYTF
20,NA,TRBV30,TRBJ2-5,TRBD1,TGTGCCTGGAGTGTACTGGGGACAGGGGGCAACGGGAGATATGGAGAGACCCAGTACTTC,CAWSVLGTGGNGRYGETQYF
14,NA,TRBV7-9,TRBJ1-2,NA,TGTGCCAGCAGCTTAGCAACAGCTAACTATGGCTACACCTTC,CASSLATANYGYTF
14,NA,TRBV5-6,TRBJ2-7,NA,TGTGCCAGCAGCTCGCCGTCACAGGGCAGCGAGCAGTACTTC,CASSSPSQGSEQYF
14,NA,TRBV5-4,TRBJ1-2,NA,TGTGCCAGCAGCTCTGCCTCTAGGTTGGGCGGCTACACCTTC,CASSSASRLGGYTF
13,few,TRBV10-3,TRBJ2-5,NA,TGTGCCATCAAGGAGGGCGCAGGGGAGACCCAGTACTTC,CAIKEGAGETQYF
14,NA,TRBV28,TRBJ2-7,NA,TGTGCCGGCCGCGATAGCGGAAATTCCTACGAGCAGTACTTC,CAGRDSGNSYEQYF
19,NA,TRBV12-3/TRBV12-4,TRBJ2-5,TRBD2,TGTGCCAGCAGTTACAGCCTTGGGACTAGCGGGAGGCCGGGGGAGACCCAGTACTTC,CASSYSLGTSGRPGETQYF
14,few,TRBV6-1,TRBJ2-7,TRBD2,TGTGCCAGCATATCGGCTAGCGGATACTACGAGCAGTACTTC,CASISASGYYEQYF
11,few,TRBV20-1,TRBJ2-1,NA,TGCAGTATCGACGGAGACAATGAGCAGTTCTTC,CSIDGDNEQFF
14,NA,TRBV7-9,TRBJ2-5,TRBD1,TGTGCCAGCGAGACAGGGCAGGGGGCGGCTGAGCAGTACTTC,CASETGQGAAEQYF
13,NA,TRBV20-1,TRBJ1-5,NA,TGCAGTGCTAGAAGGCAGATTAATCAGCCCCAGCATTTT,CSARRQINQPQHF
13,NA,TRBV20-1,TRBJ2-4,NA,TGCAGTGCTAGGGAGCCGGGGCCAGACATTCAGTACTTC,CSAREPGPDIQYF
18,NA,TRBV12-5,TRBJ2-7,TRBD2,TGTGCTAGTGGTCCAGGACTAGCGGGAGATCTAAGGACCTACGAGCAGTACTTC,CASGPGLAGDLRTYEQYF
13,few,TRBV10-3,TRBJ1-1,NA,TGTGCCATCAGGCGGCAACTGAACACTGAAGCTTTCTTT,CAIRRQLNTEAFF
15,NA,TRBV6-6,TRBJ1-2,NA,TGTGCCAGCAGTTACTCGCCAGGGCGAGACTATGGCTACACCTTC,CASSYSPGRDYGYTF
16,few,TRBV6-5,TRBJ2-7,NA,TGTGCCAGCAGTTACCAGACGGGACTGGGACGGTACGAGCAGTACTTC,CASSYQTGLGRYEQYF
15,NA,TRBV5-6,TRBJ2-7,NA,TGTGCCGGCAGCCGACAGCAGTATGGACCCTTCGAGCAGTACTTC,CAGSRQQYGPFEQYF
14,few,TRBV7-6,TRBJ2-5,NA,TGTGCCAGCAGCTTAGCGCCGGCAGAAGAGACCCAGTACTTC,CASSLAPAEETQYF